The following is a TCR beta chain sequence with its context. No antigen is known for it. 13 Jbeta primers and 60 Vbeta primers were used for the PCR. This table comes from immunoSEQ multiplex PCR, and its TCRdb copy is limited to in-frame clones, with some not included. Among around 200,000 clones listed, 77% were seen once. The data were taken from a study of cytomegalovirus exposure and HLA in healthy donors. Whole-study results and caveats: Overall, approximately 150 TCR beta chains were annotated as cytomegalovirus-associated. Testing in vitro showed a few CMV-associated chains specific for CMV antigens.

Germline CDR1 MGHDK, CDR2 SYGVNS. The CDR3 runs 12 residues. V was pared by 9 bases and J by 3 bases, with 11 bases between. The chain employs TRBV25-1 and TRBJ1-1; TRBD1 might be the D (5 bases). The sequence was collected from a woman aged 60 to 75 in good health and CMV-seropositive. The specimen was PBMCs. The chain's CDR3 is CASGRGDTEAFF. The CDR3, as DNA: TGTGCCAGTGGTAGGGGTGACACTGAAGCTTTCTTT. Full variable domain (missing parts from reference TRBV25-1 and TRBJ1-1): EADIYQTPRYLVIGTGKKITLECSQTMGHDKMYWYQQDPGMELHLIHYSYGVNSTEKGDLSSESTVSRIRTEHFPLTLESARPSHTSQYLCASGRGDTEAFFGQGTRLTVV.